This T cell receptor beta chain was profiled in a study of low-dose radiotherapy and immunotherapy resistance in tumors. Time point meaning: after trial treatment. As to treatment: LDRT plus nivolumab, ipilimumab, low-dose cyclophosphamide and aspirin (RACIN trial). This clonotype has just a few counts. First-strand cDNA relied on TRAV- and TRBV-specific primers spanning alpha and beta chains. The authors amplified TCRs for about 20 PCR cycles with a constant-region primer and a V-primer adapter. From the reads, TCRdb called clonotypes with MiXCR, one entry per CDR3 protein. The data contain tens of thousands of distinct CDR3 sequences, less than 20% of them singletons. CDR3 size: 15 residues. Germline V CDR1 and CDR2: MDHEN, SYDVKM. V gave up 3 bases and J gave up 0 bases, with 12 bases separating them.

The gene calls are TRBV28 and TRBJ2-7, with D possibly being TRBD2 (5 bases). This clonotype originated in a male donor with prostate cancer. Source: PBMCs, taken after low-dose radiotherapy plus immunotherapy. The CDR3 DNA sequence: TGTGCCAGCAGTTTGTCGAGGGTCAGCTCCTACGAGCAGTACTTC. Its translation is CASSLSRVSSYEQYF.